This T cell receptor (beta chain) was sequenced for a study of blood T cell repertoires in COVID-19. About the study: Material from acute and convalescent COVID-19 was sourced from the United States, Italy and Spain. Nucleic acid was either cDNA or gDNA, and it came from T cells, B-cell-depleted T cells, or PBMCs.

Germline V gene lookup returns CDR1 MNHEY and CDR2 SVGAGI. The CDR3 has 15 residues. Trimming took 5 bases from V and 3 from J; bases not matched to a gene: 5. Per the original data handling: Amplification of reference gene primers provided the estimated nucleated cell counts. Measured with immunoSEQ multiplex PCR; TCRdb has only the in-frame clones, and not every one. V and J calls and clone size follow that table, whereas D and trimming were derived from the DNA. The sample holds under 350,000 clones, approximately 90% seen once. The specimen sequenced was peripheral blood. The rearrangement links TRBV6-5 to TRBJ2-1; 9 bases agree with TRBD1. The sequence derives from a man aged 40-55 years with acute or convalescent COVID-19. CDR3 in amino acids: CASSPRQGDYNEQFF. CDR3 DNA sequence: TGTGCCAGCAGTCCACGACAGGGGGACTACAATGAGCAGTTCTTC.